This TCR beta chain was recorded in a study of shared clonotypes between healthy human individuals. General study results and limits: Blood alone was sampled, and tissue repertoires likely differ.

Selected positively for CCR7 and CD45RO-negative, naive CD8 cells excluded terminally differentiated effector memory CD45RA+ cells. Using immunoSEQ multiplex PCR, the repertoire was profiled, and TCRdb retains in-frame clones only, with some absent. This table has 750,000 to 1,000,000 clones, around 92% appearing once. Germline lookup yields CDR1 SGHNT and CDR2 YENEEA. The CDR3 runs to 13 residues. V gave up 2 bases and J gave up 5 bases, with 9 bases separating them. This clone has only a few counts. Its antigen remains unknown. This chain uses TRBV11-3 with TRBJ2-5; D possibly corresponds to TRBD1 (5 bases). The sample taken for sequencing was naive CD8+ T cells sorted from blood. The receptor was isolated from a man younger than 40 in good health. CDR3 nucleotide sequence: TGTGCCAGCAGCTTAACGACAGACGAGACCCAGTACTTC. It is translated as CASSLTTDETQYF.